The 6 T cell receptor beta chains in this list originate from one sample, sequenced in a study of STAT5B mutations in CD4+ large granular lymphocyte leukemia. The table came from immunoSEQ multiplex PCR; TCRdb's copy has only in-frame clones and leaves some out. Of over 35,000 clones in the sample, approximately 85% are singletons; the top ten hold approximately 1.2%. Sequenced material: CD4+ T cells from blood buffy coats. Receptors were obtained from a human donor in good health.

This clone was detected only a few times. This chain links TRBV5-4 with TRBJ2-3; D call uncertain. Looked up from germline, CDR1 is SGHNT and CDR2 is YYREEE (reference sequence). Trimming cost V 0 bases and J 1 base, with 12 bases left between them. The CDR3 consists of 16 residues. CDR3 coding DNA: TGTGCCAGCAGCTTGGATCTGGTTGGTGGCACAGATACGCAGTATTTT. The encoded protein is CASSLDLVGGTDTQYF.

The CDR3 loop reads CASSPDRDVNTGELFF. CDR3 DNA: TGTGCCAGCTCACCAGACAGGGACGTAAACACCGGGGAGCTGTTTTTT. The rearrangement uses TRBV18 and TRBJ2-2; 7 nucleotides agree with TRBD1. The CDR3 consists of 16 residues. The J segment lost 2 bases and the V segment lost 2 bases, leaving 5 bases of the junction unmatched. The germline V gene encodes CDR1 KGHSH and CDR2 LQKENI.

The chain is built from TRBV15 and TRBJ2-3; TRBD2 aligns across 13 bases. From germline, CDR1 is LNHNV and CDR2 YYDKDF (reference sequence). V was clipped by 1 base and J by 0 bases; unmatched bases: 10. The CDR3 consists of 20 residues. Here the CDR3 reads CATSRVKTSGGPTSTDTQYF. The CDR3 DNA reads TGTGCCACCAGCAGAGTAAAGACTAGCGGGGGGCCCACTAGCACAGATACGCAGTATTTT.

This clone has only one observation. The V and J genes are TRBV27 and TRBJ1-4; the D is unclear. The CDR3 totals 13 residues. Deletions cut 5 bases from V and 3 bases from J, with 7 bases between. Per the germline V gene, CDR1 is MNHEY and CDR2 is SMNVEV (reference sequence). In DNA, the CDR3 is TGTGCCAGCAGTGCCGGGGCTAATGAAAAACTGTTTTTT. Protein sequence: CASSAGANEKLFF.

CDR3 DNA sequence: TGCGCCAGCAGCTTGCTAGGGGGGACTGAAGCTTTCTTT. Its translation is CASSLLGGTEAFF. This chain uses TRBV5-1 with TRBJ1-1; the D gene is possibly TRBD1 (6 bases). Germline CDR1 reads SGHRS; CDR2 reads YFSETQ. Trimming took off 1 base at V and 5 bases at J, with 9 bases between the two ends. The CDR3 extends over 13 amino acids.

The genes are TRBV11-3 and TRBJ2-5; D gene uncertain. CDR3 size: 14 residues. Trimming cost V 5 bases and J 1 base, with 11 bases left between them. The germline V gene encodes CDR1 SGHNT and CDR2 YENEEA. CDR3 sequence: CASSRNWGQETQYF. The CDR3 bases are TGTGCCAGCAGCCGGAACTGGGGCCAAGAGACCCAGTACTTC.